This TCR beta chain was recorded in a study of blood T cell repertoires in COVID-19. Study in general: Samples came from the United States, Italy and Spain, spanning acute and convalescent COVID-19. The cDNA or gDNA used as material had been derived from T cells, B-cell-depleted T cells, or PBMCs.

Trimming took off 4 bases at V and 4 bases at J, with 20 bases between the two ends. The CDR3 sequence is 16 residues long. The germline gives CDR1 SGHRS, CDR2 YFSETQ. Authors' methods: Quantification of nucleated cells was approximated via reference gene primer amplification. Libraries were prepared by immunoSEQ multiplex PCR; TCRdb keeps only in-frame clonotypes and omits some of them. V and J calls and clone size are copied from that table; D and trimming were computed from the DNA. In the table there are 200,000 to 300,000 clones, 92% of which are singletons. Recruited during active infection, patients (from Seattle) were subsequently followed longitudinally.

The chain links TRBV5-1 to TRBJ1-2, with no clear D. Sample: peripheral blood. The source of this sequence is a young man with COVID-19, enrolled during active disease. The CDR3 bases are TGCGCCAGCAGCAATCCCGAAAGGAGTACGGGCTATGGCTACACCTTC. This encodes CASSNPERSTGYGYTF.